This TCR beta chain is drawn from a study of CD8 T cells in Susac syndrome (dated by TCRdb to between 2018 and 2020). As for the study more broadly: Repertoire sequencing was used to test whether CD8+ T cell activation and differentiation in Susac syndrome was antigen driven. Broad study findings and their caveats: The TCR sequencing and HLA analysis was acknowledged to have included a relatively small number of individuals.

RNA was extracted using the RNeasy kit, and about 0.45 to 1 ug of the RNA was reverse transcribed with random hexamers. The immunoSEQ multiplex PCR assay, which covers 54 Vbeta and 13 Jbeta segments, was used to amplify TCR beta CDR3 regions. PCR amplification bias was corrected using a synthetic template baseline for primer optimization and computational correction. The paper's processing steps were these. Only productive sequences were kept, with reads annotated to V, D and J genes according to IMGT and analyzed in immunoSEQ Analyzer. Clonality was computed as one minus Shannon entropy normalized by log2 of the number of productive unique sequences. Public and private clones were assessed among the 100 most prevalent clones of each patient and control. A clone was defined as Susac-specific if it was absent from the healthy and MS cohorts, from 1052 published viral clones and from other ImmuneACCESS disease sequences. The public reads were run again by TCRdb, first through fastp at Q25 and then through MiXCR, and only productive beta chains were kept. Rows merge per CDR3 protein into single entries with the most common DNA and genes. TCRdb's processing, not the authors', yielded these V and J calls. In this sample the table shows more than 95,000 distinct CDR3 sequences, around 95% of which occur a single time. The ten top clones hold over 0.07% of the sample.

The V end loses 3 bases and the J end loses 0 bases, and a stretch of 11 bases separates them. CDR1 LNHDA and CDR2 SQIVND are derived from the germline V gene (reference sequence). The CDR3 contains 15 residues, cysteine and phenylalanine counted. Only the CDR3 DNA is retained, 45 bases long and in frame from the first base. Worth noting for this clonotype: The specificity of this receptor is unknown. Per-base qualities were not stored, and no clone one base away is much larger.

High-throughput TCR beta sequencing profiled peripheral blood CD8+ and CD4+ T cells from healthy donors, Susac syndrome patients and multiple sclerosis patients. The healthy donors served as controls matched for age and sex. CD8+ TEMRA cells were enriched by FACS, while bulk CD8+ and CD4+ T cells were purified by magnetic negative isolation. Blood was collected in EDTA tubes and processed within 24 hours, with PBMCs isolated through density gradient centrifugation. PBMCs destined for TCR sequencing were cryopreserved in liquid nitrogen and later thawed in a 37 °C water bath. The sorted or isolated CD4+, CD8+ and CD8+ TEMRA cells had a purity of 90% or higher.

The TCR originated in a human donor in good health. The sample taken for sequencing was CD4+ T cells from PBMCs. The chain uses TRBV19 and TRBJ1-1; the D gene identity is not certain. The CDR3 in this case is CASSMTGRLNTEAFF. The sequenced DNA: TGTGCCAGTAGTATGACCGGACGGTTGAACACTGAAGCTTTCTTT.